This T cell receptor beta chain was documented in a study of shared clonotypes between healthy human individuals. Profiling relied on immunoSEQ multiplex PCR, and the TCRdb table lists in-frame clones only, not all of them. Among 980,000 or so clones listed, over 60% were seen once. There are 13 residues in the CDR3. V was trimmed by 5 bases and J by 6 bases, leaving 11 bases between them. Per germline, CDR1 KGHSH and CDR2 LQKENI. V usage is TRBV18 and J usage is TRBJ1-3, with D uncertain. Sequenced input: memory CD4+ T cells sorted from blood. Regarding subset: CD45RA-negative fraction. The source is a young man in good health. CDR3 amino acids: CASSAGNANTIYF. The CDR3 nucleotides read TGTGCCAGCTCAGCGGGGAATGCAAACACCATATATTTT.